This TCR beta chain was retrieved from a study of blood T cell repertoires in COVID-19 (dated by TCRdb to 2020 to 2021). As for the study more broadly: Samples from collaborators originated in the United States, Italy and Spain and spanned both the acute and convalescent phases of COVID-19. The material from the prospective study consisted of cDNA or gDNA derived from T cells, B-cell-depleted T cells, or PBMCs. Deeply sampled blood TCRbeta repertoires from subjects exposed to, actively infected with, or recovered from COVID-19 were included in the dataset. The repertoires were made available in a free public database intended to serve as a resource for research on the immune response to SARS-CoV-2. The samples were drawn from two sources: the first 160 participants of the ongoing ImmuneRACE study, and 1,000 to 1,500 subjects contributed by 6 global collaborators. The sample metadata nearly always contained a de-identified subject ID, COVID-19 status, age in years and sex. HLA class I and class II types, where available, came from metadata supplied by the sample provider rather than from assay-based typing.

The immunoSEQ Assay, a bias-controlled multiplex PCR, was used to amplify TCRbeta CDR3 regions from genomic DNA. The study's processing was this. Within the assay, amplification of reference gene primers was used to estimate how many nucleated cells each sample contained. To quantify the absolute abundance of each unique TCRbeta CDR3 rearrangement, sequence reads were collapsed and filtered. For each sample, productive Simpson clonality was calculated as the square root of Simpson's diversity index over productive rearrangements. Here the immuneACCESS table is served through TCRdb, limited to in-frame sequences with V and J called. Missing clones are a known gap in these copies; in checked studies unresolved V genes cover under half, and the rest lacks a known reason. The D gene and trimming were derived from the DNA, and the V and J assignments and clone size from that table. A total of 150,000 to 200,000 clones appear in this sample, approximately 80% of them only once. Together, the top ten hold about 7% of the sample.

Only one count was recorded for this clone. Its antigen target is currently unknown. No much larger clone is present one base from it, and per-base qualities are unavailable. In Seattle, one collaborating source enrolled patients while the infection was active and tracked those patients longitudinally over the course of disease. Whole blood was collected in K2EDTA tubes by collaborating institutions according to the institutions' own protocols. For TCRbeta analysis, collaborators shipped samples in one of three forms: frozen whole blood, isolated PBMCs, or DNA extracted from either of those sample types. General conclusions and limits of the study: Clinical and demographic metadata were provided uncurated, with the amount varying by source and participant.

Material for sequencing was peripheral blood. The sequence derives from a woman in her forties with COVID-19, enrolled during active disease.

CDR3 sequence: CASSESEGYNEKLFF. The DNA sequence is as follows: TGCGCCAGCAGTGAGTCCGAGGGTTATAATGAAAAACTGTTTTTT. Recombination linked TRBV10-1 to TRBJ1-4; the D gene remains uncertain. V drops 0 bases and J drops 4 bases, leaving 9 bases in between. The CDR3 measures 15 amino acids from cysteine to phenylalanine. Only the CDR3 DNA stays, 45 bases, in frame from base 1. CDR1 WNHNN and CDR2 SYGVQD are derived from the germline V gene (reference sequence).